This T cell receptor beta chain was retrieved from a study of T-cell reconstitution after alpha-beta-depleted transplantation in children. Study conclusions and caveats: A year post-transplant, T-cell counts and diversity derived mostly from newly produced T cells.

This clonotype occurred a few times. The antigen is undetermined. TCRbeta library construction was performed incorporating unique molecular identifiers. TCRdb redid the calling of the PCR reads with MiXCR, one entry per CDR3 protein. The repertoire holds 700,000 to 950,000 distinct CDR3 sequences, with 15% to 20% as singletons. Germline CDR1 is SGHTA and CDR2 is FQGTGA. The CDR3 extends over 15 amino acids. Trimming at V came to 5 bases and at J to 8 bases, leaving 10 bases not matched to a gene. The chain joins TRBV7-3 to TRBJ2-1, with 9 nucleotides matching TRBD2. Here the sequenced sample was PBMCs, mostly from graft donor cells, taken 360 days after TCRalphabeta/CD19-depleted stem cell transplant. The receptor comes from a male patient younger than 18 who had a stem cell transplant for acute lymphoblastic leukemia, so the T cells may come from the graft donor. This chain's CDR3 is CASSPTSGLWDEQFF. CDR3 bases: TGTGCCAGCAGCCCGACTAGCGGCCTCTGGGATGAGCAGTTCTTC.